These 4 T cell receptor beta chains came from one sample sequenced in a study of blood T cell repertoires in COVID-19. The protocol was immunoSEQ multiplex PCR, while the TCRdb copy is restricted to in-frame clones and leaves out a portion. The sample gives roughly 38,000 clones, about 70% of which show up once; under 9.5% is in the top ten. Sample: peripheral blood. All receptors derive from a man in his sixties or seventies with active or convalescent COVID-19.

V and J are TRBV7-9 and TRBJ2-3; 7 nucleotides agree with TRBD2. Germline values: CDR1 SEHNR, CDR2 FQNEAQ (reference sequence). The CDR3 covers 15 residues. Trimming took 1 base from V and 2 from J; bases not matched to a gene: 3. This CDR3 is CASSLGLADTDTQYF. CDR3 coding DNA: TGTGCCAGCAGCTTAGGGCTAGCGGACACAGATACGCAGTATTTT.

The CDR3 nucleotides are TGTGCCAGCAGTGAATCAGGATTTTTTGAAAAACTGTTTTTT. It yields the protein CASSESGFFEKLFF. V and J are TRBV6-1 and TRBJ1-4; D not certain. The CDR3 runs to 14 residues. CDR1 and CDR2 from the germline V gene are MNHNS and SASEGT. Trimming removed 2 bases at V and 7 bases at J, with 11 bases between.

V and J are TRBV6-4 and TRBJ1-2, with TRBD1 identical over 8 bases. The J segment lost 7 bases and the V segment lost 0 bases, leaving 1 base of the junction unmatched. The CDR3 is made up of 13 amino acids. The germline V gene encodes CDR1 MRHNA and CDR2 SNTAGT. CDR3 loop: CASSDSTGGGYTF. The CDR3 DNA follows: TGTGCCAGCAGTGACTCTACAGGGGGTGGCTACACCTTC.

This rearrangement joins TRBV5-1 to TRBJ2-5; D may be TRBD2 (6 bases). From germline, CDR1 is SGHRS and CDR2 YFSETQ. The CDR3 is 15 amino acids. V lost 0 bases and J lost 0, with 9 bases in between. The CDR3, as DNA: TGCGCCAGCAGCTTGGGGGCGGGGTACCAAGAGACCCAGTACTTC. Amino acids: CASSLGAGYQETQYF.